This T cell receptor (beta chain) was observed in a study of long-term antiretroviral therapy in people with HIV (dated by TCRdb to between 2021 and 2024). At the level of the whole study: The earliest samples were collected roughly a decade before the 2015 WHO recommendation for immediate ART, at a time when ART was usually postponed until CD4 counts fell. This retrospective serial study examined whether starting ART and sustained HIV suppression were associated with changes in the composition and diversity of the TRB repertoire in peripheral blood. No cross-contamination during QIAcube processing turned up in test extractions that ran a monoclonal T-cell line alongside around 32 polyclonal samples. A total of some 210 cryopreserved PBMC samples were contributed to the cohort by 30 adults with confirmed HIV infection, with samples collected serially over a mean of about 6 years (range 1-12). About 40% of the 30 participants with HIV were female.

The immunoSEQ hsTCRB v3.0 assay was used at survey level resolution for TRB variable region sequencing. TRB sequencing targeted a depth of 40,000-50,000 T-cell genomes per sample. An Illumina MiSeq with a v3 150-cycle kit was used to sequence the pooled TRB libraries. Per the source publication's procedure: Repertoire analysis ran in R within a reproducible Nextflow workflow covering QC, data transformation and analysis. LymphoSeq2, an R package for exploring AIRR-Seq data, was used to implement the custom analyses. A handful of samples that yielded fewer than 5000 total TRB sequences were excluded, so that 150 to 200 HIV repertoires were analyzed. Among the roughly 190 retained HIV repertoires, some 60 were collected before ART initiation and 129 were collected after ART initiation. Each repertoire was downsampled to 5000 TRB nucleotide sequences, and summary statistics were averaged across 100 downsampling iterations. TRB sequences were retained for analysis only if CDR3 regions of at least seven amino acids were present. Diversity was measured with a Shannon entropy-derived clonality score and the Gini coefficient. Repertoire networks linked the top 5000 CDR3 amino acid sequences whenever two sequences differed by an edit distance of one. GLIPH2 predicted antigen specificity groups and MHC restriction for TRB CDR3 amino acid sequences. To flag known associations with CMV, EBV, HIV or tissue antigens, CDR3 amino acid sequences were compared against VDJdb and McPAS-TCR. Pre-ART, post-ART and control groups were compared with Wilcoxon signed-rank tests and Holm-Bonferroni correction. The immuneACCESS repertoire file appears here via TCRdb, limited to in-frame rearrangements. These files lack a portion of the clones; in checked studies, under half of the deficit traces to unresolved V genes, and the cause of the others is not known. The V and J calls and the clone size are those of that table, but D and trimming were determined from the DNA. The sample profile shows some 35,000 clones; roughly 79% of them were found once. Roughly 3.5% of the sample is in the top ten clones.

The paper's findings and limits, for the study overall: Because pre-ART samples had limited cell numbers, profiling was done on unsorted PBMC rather than on sorted CD4+ and CD8+ T cells. No data were available on ART adherence, viral resistance or therapy changes, limiting inferences about post-ART repertoire changes. Samples dated from the mid-2000s to the late 2010s, and the ART regimens used may be less effective than current ones. HIV repertoires had narrower CDR3 length ranges than controls, and the network structure suggested an antigen-experienced repertoire that shifted only slightly toward naive after ART. Expanded TRB clones identified before ART initiation dominated the repertoire across all time points, though the dominance fluctuated and decreased in many PLHIV after ART. Starting ART was linked to a significant rise in TRB diversity, yet even with long-term ART the diversity remained significantly lower than in transplant donor controls. Because PBMC availability was limited, only the TCR beta chain was sequenced, with no alpha chain pairing.

Inclusion was restricted to participants for whom at least one PBMC sample before ART initiation and at least two post-ART samples were available. Every participant with HIV received treatment in the United States of America. Before DNA extraction, cryopreserved samples containing roughly 1-11 million PBMC were thawed and washed. At the time of the earliest PBMC sample, participants with HIV were aged between about 20 and 55 years. Per participant, PBMC samples came from 1-4 timepoints prior to ART initiation and 2-8 timepoints following ART initiation, for a median of 7 samples. Serial HIV viral load, CD4+ T-cell count, ART history and demographic data were obtained for every participant. A Qiagen kit on a QIAcube was used to extract genomic DNA from unsorted PBMC, with samples processed in batches of 12. The germline V gene provides CDR1 SGHTA and CDR2 FQGNSA. From the cysteine through the phenylalanine, the CDR3 covers 14 amino acids. The sequence is cut down to CDR3 DNA, 42 bases in frame from base 1. V loses 5 bases of germline sequence and J loses 4 bases, and the interval between the two ends is 15 bases.

Notes on this clone: Its antigen is unknown. One base away there is no much larger clone; base qualities are not given.

The material was unsorted PBMCs, obtained 3 years after starting antiretroviral therapy. This receptor was identified in a man between 45 and 60 years old with HIV. The V and J genes are TRBV7-2 and TRBJ2-7, with the D gene uncertain. The CDR3 in this case is CASSPAHRGYEQYF. The DNA is as follows: TGTGCCAGCAGCCCGGCCCACAGAGGATACGAGCAGTACTTC.